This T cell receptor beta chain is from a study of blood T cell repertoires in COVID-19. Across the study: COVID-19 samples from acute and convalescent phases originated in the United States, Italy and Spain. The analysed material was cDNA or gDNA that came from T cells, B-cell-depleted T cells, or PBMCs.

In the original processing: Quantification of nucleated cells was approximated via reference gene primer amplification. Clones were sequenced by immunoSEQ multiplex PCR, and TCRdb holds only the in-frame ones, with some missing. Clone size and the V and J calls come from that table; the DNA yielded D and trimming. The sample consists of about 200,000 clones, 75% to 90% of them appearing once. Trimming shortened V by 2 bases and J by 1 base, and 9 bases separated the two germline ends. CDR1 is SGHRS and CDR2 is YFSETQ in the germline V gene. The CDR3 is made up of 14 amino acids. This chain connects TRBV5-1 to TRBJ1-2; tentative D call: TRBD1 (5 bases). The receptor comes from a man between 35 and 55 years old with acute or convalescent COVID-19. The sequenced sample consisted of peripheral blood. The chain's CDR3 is CASSFATDNYGYTF. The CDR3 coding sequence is TGCGCCAGCAGCTTTGCGACAGATAACTATGGCTACACCTTC.